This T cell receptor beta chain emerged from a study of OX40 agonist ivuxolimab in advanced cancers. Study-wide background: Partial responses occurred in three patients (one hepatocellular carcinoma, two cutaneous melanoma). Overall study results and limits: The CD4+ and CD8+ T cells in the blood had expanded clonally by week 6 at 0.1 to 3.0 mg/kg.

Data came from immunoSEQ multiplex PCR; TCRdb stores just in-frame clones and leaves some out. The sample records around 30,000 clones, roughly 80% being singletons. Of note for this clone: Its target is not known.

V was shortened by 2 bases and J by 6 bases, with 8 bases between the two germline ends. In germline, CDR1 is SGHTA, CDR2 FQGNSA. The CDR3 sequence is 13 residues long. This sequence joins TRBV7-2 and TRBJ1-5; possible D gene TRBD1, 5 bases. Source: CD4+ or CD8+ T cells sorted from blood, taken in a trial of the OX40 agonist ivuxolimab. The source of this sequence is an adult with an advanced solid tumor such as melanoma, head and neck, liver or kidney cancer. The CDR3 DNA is TGTGCCAGCAGCTTATATCAGGGTCAGCCCCAGCATTTT. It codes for CASSLYQGQPQHF.